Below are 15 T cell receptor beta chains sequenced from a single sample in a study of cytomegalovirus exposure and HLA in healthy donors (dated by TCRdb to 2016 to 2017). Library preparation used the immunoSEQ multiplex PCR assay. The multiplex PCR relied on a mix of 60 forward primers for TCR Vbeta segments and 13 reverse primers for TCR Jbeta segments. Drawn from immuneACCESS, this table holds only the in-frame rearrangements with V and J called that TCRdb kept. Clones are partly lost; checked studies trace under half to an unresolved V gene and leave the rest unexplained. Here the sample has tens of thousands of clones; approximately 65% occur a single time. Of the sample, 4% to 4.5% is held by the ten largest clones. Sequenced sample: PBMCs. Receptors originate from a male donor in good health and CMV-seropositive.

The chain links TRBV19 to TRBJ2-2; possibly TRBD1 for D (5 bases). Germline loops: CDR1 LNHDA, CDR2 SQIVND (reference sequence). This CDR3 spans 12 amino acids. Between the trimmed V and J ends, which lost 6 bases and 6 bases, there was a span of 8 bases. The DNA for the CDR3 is TGTGCCAGTAGGGAAGGGGCCGGGGAGCTGTTTTTT. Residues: CASREGAGELFF.

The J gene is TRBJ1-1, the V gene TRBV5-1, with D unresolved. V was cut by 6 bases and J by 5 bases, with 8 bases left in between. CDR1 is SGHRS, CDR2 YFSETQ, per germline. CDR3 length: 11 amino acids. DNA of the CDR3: TGCGCCAGCAAACAAAAGACTGAAGCTTTCTTT. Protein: CASKQKTEAFF. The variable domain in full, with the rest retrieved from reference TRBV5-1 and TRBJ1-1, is KAGVTQTPRYLIKTRGQQVTLSCSPISGHRSVSWYQQTPGQGLQFLFEYFSETQRNKGNFPGRFSGRQFSNSRSEMNVSTLELGDSALYLCASKQKTEAFFGQGTRLTVV.

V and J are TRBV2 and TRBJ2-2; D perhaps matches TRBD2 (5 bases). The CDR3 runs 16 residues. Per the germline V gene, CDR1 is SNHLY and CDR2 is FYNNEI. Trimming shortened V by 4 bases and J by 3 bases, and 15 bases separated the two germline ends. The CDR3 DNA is TGTGCCAGCAGTGCTACGACCCTGAGGGACACCGGGGAGCTGTTTTTT. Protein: CASSATTLRDTGELFF.

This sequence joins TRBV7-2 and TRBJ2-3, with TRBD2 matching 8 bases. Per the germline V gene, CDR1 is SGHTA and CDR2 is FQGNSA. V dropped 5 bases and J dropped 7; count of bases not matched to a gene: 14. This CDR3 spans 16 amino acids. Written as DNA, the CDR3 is TGTGCCAGCAGCCCCCAGGTAGCCAGCGGGGGTAATACGCAGTATTTT. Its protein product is CASSPQVASGGNTQYF.

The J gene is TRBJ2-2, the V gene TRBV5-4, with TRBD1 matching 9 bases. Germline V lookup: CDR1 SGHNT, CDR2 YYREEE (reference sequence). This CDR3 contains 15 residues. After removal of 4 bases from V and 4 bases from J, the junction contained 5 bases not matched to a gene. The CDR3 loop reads CASSPPGQGTGELFF. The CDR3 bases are TGTGCCAGCAGCCCTCCGGGACAGGGCACCGGGGAGCTGTTTTTT.

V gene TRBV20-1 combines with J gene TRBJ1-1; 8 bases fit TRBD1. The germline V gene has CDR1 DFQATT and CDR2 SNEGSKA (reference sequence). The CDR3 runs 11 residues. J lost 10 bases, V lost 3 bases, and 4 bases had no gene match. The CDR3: CSASQGAGAFF. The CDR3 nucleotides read TGCAGTGCTAGTCAGGGGGCTGGAGCTTTCTTT.

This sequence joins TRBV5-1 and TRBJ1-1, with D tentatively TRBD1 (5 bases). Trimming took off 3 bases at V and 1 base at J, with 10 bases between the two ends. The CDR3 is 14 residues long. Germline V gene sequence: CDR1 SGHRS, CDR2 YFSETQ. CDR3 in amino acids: CASSSQGANTEAFF. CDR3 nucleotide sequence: TGCGCCAGCAGCTCCCAAGGGGCGAACACTGAAGCTTTCTTT.

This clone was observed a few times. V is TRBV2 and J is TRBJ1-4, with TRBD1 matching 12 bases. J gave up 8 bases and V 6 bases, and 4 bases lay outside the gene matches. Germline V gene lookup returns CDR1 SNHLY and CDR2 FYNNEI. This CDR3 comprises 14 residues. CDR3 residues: CASRLGTGGEKLFF. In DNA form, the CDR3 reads TGTGCCAGCAGGCTGGGGACAGGGGGCGAAAAACTGTTTTTT.

The CDR3 loop reads CASSLKAGGIQFF. CDR3 DNA: TGTGCCAGCAGTTTGAAGGCAGGGGGAATCCAGTTCTTC. The V and J genes are TRBV27 and TRBJ2-1; 7 bases are a match to TRBD1. CDR3 length equals 13 residues. V gave up 3 bases and J gave up 13 bases; unmatched junction bases: 9. Germline CDR1 is MNHEY and CDR2 is SMNVEV (reference sequence).

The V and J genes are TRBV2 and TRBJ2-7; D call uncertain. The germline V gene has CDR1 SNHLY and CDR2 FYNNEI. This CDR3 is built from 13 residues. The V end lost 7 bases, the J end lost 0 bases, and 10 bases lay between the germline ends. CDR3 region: CASKFADSYEQYF. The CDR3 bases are TGTGCCAGCAAATTTGCGGACTCCTACGAGCAGTACTTC.

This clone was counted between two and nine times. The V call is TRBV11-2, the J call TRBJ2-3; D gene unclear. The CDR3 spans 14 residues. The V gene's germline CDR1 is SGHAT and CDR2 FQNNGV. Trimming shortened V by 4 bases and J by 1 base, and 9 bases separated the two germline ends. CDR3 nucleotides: TGTGCCAGCAGCTCCTTCTCTCGCACAGATACGCAGTATTTT. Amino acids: CASSSFSRTDTQYF. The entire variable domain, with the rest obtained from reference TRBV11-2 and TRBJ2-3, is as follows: EAGVAQSPRYKIIEKRQSVAFWCNPISGHATLYWYQQILGQGPKLLIQFQNNGVVDDSQLPKDRFSAERLKGVDSTLKIQPAKLEDSAVYLCASSSFSRTDTQYFGPGTRLTVL.

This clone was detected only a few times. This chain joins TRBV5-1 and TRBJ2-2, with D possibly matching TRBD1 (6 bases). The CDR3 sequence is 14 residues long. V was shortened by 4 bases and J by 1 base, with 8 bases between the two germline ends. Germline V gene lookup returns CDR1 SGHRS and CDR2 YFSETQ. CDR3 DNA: TGCGCCAGCAGCCGGGGACAGAACACCGGGGAGCTGTTTTTT. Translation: CASSRGQNTGELFF.

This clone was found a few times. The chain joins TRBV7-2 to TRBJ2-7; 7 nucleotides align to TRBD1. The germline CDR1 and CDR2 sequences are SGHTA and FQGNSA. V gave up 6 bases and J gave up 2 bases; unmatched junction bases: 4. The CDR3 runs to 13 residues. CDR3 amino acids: CASSPTGPYEQYF. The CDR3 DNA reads TGTGCCAGCAGTCCGACAGGGCCCTACGAGCAGTACTTC.

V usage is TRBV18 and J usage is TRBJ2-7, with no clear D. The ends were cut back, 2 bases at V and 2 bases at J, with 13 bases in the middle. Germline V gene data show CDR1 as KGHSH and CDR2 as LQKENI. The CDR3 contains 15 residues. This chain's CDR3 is CASSPGLASTYEQYF. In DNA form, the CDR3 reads TGTGCCAGCTCACCAGGGTTAGCATCGACCTACGAGCAGTACTTC.

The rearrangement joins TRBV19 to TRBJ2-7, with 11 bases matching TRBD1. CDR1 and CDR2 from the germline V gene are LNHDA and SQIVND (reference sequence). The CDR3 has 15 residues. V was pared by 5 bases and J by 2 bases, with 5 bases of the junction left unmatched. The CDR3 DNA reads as TGTGCCAGTAGTCTACAGGACAGGGGGCCCTACGAGCAGTACTTC. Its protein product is CASSLQDRGPYEQYF.